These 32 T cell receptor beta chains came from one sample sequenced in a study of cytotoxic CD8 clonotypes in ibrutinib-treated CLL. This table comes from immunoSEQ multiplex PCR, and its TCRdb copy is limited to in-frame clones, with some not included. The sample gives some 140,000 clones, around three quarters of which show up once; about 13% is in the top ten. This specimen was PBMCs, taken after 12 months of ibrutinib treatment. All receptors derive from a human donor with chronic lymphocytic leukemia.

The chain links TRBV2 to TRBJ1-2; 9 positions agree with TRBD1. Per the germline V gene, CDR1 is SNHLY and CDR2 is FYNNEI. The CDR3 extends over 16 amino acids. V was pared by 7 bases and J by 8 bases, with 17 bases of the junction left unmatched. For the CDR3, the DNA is TGTGCCAGCATCACCCGGCGGTTAGGGACAGGGTACGGCTACACCTTC. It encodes CASITRRLGTGYGYTF.

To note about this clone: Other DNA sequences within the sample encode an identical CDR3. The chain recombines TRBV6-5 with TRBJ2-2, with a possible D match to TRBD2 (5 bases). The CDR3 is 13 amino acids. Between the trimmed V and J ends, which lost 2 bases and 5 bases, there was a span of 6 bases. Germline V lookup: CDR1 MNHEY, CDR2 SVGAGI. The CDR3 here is CASSYIATGELFF. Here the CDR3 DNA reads TGTGCCAGCAGTTACATAGCGACCGGGGAGCTGTTTTTT.

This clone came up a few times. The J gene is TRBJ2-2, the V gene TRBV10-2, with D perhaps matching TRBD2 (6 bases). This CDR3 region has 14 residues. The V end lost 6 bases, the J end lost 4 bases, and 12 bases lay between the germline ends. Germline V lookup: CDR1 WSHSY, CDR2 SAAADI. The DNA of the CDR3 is TGCGCCAGCAGGACGGGAGTTGTCACCGGGGAGCTGTTTTTT. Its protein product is CASRTGVVTGELFF.

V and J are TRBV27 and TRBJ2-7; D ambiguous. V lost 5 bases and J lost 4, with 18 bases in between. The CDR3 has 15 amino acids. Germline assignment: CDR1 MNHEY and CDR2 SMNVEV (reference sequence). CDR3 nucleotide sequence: TGTGCCAGCAGTCTGACCGAGCGTGGTGGGTACGAGCAGTACTTC. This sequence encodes CASSLTERGGYEQYF.

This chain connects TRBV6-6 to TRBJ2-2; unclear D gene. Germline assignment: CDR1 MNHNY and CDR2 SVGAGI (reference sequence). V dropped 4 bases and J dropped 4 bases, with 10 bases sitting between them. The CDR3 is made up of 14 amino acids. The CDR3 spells CASSSHHGTGELFF. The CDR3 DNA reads TGTGCCAGCAGTTCCCACCATGGCACCGGGGAGCTGTTTTTT.

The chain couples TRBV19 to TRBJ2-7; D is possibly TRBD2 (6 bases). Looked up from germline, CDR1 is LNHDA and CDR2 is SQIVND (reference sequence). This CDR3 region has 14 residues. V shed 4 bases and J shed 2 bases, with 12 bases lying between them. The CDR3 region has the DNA TGTGCCAGTAGTACGGGGGAGTATCCCTACGAGCAGTACTTC. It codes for CASSTGEYPYEQYF.

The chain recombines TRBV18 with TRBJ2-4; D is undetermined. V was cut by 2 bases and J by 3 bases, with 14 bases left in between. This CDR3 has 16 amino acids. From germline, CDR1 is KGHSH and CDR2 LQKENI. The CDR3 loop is CASSPYAGVVKNIQYF. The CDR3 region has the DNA TGTGCCAGCTCACCATATGCTGGGGTGGTCAAAAACATTCAGTACTTC.

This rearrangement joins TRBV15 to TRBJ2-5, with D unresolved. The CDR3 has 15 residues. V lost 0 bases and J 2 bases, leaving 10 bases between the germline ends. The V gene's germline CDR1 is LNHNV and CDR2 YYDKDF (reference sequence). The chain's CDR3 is CATSRDQVTQETQYF. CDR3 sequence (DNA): TGTGCCACCAGCAGAGATCAGGTCACTCAAGAGACCCAGTACTTC. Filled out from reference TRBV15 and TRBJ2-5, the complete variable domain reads DAMVIQNPRYQVTQFGKPVTLSCSQTLNHNVMYWYQQKSSQAPKLLFHYYDKDFNNEADTPDNFQSRRPNTSFCFLDIRSPGLGDTAMYLCATSRDQVTQETQYFGPGTRLLVL.

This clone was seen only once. For the CDR3, the DNA is TGTGCCAGCGGGACAGTGGACTACGAGCAGTACTTC. Encoded protein: CASGTVDYEQYF. This sequence joins TRBV6-1 and TRBJ2-7; 7 bases agree with TRBD1. This CDR3 has 12 amino acids. The junction had 4 bases not matched to a gene; V was cut back by 8 bases and J by 3 bases. The V gene's germline CDR1 is MNHNS and CDR2 SASEGT.

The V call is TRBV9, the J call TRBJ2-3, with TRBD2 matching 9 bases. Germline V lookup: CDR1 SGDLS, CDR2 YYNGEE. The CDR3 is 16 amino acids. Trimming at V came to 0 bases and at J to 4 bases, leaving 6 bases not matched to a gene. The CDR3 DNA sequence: TGTGCCAGCAGCGTAGGAGATAGCGGGAGTGCAGATACGCAGTATTTT. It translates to CASSVGDSGSADTQYF.

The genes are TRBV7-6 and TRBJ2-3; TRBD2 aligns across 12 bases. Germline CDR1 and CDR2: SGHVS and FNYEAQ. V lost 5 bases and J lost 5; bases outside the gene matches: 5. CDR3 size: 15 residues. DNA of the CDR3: TGTGCCAGCAGCCCTAGCGGGAGGGCCGGAGATACGCAGTATTTT. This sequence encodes CASSPSGRAGDTQYF.

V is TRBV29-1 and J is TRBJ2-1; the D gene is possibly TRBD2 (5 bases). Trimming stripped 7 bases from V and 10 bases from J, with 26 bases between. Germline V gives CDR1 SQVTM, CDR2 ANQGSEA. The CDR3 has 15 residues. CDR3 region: CSAAWGAAPRSEQFF. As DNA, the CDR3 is TGCAGCGCGGCCTGGGGAGCGGCCCCTCGGAGCGAGCAGTTCTTC.

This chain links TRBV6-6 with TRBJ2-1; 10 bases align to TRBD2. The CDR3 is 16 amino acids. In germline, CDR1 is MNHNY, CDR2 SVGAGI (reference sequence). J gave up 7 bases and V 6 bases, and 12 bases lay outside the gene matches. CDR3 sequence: CASSSTLAGGTNEQFF. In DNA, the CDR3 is TGTGCCAGCAGCTCAACTTTAGCGGGAGGAACAAATGAGCAGTTCTTC.

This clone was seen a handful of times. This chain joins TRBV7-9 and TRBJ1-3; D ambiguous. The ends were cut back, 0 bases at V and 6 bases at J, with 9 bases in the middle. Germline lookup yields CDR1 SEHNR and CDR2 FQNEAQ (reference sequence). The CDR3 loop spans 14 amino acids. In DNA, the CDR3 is TGTGCCAGCAGCTTAGCGCTCGGAGTAAACACCATATATTTT. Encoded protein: CASSLALGVNTIYF. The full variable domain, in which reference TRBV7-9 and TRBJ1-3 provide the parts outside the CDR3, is DTGVSQNPRHKITKRGQNVTFRCDPISEHNRLYWYRQTLGQGPEFLTYFQNEAQLEKSRLLSDRFSAERPKGSFSTLEIQRTEQGDSAMYLCASSLALGVNTIYFGEGSWLTVV.

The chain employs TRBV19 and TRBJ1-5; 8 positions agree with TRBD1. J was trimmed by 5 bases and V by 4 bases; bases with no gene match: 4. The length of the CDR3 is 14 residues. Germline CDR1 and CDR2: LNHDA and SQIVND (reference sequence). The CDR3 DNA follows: TGTGCCAGTAGTACCTCAGGGGGCTATCAGCCCCAGCATTTT. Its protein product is CASSTSGGYQPQHF.

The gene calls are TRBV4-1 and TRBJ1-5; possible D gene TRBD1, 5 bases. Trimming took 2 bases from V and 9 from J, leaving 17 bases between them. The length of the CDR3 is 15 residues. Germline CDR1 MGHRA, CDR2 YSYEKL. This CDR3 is CASSQYLREGRPQHF. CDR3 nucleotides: TGCGCCAGCAGCCAATACCTCCGCGAGGGGCGGCCCCAGCATTTT.

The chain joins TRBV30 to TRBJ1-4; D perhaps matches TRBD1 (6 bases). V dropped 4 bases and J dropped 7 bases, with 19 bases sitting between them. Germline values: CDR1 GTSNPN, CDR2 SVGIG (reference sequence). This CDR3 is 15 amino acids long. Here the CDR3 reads CAWTPTGVLGEKLFF. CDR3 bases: TGTGCCTGGACTCCGACAGGAGTTCTAGGTGAAAAACTGTTTTTT. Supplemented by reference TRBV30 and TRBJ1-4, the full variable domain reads SQTIHQWPATLVQPVGSPLSLECTVEGTSNPNLYWYRQAAGRGLQLLFYSVGIGQISSEVPQNLSASRPQDRQFILSSKKLLLSDSGFYLCAWTPTGVLGEKLFFGSGTQLSVL.

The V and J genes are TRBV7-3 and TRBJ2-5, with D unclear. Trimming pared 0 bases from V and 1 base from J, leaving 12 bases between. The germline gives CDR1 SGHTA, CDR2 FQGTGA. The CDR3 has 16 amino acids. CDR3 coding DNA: TGTGCCAGCAGCTTAACGATGGGTCCCCCCCAAGAGACCCAGTACTTC. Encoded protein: CASSLTMGPPQETQYF.

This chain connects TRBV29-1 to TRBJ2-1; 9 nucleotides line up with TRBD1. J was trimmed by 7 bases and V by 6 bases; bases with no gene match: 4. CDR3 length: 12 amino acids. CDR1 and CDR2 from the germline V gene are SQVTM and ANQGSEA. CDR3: CSVGQGMNEQFF. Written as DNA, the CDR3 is TGCAGCGTGGGACAGGGTATGAATGAGCAGTTCTTC.

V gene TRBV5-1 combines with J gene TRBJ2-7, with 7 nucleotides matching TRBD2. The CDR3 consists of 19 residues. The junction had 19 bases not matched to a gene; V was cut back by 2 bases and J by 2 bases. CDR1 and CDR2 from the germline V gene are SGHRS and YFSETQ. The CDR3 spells CASSLLFLRAGDRPYEQYF. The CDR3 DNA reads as TGCGCCAGCAGCTTATTATTTCTTCGGGCGGGAGATAGACCCTACGAGCAGTACTTC.

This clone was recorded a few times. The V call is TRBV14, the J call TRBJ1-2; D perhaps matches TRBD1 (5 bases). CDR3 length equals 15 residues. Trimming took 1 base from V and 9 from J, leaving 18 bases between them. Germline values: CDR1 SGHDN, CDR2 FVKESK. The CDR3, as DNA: TGTGCCAGCAGCCAAGCCCCGTTGGAGGGGAAAAGCTACACCTTC. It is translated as CASSQAPLEGKSYTF.

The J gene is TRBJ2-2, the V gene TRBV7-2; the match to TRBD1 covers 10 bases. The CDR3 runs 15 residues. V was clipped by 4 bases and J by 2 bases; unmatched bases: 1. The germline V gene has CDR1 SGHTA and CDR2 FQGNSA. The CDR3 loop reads CASSWTGGNTGELFF. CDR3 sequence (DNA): TGTGCCAGCAGCTGGACAGGGGGAAACACCGGGGAGCTGTTTTTT. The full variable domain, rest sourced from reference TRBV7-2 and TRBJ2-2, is GAGVSQSPSNKVTEKGKDVELRCDPISGHTALYWYRQSLGQGLEFLIYFQGNSAPDKSGLPSDRFSAERTGGSVSTLTIQRTQQEDSAVYLCASSWTGGNTGELFFGEGSRLTVL.

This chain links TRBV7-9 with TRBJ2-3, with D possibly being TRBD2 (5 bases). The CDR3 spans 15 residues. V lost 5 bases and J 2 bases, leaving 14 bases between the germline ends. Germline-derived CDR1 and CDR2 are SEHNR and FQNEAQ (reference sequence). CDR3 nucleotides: TGTGCCAGCAGCCCGAAGCGGAGGCTCACAGATACGCAGTATTTT. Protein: CASSPKRRLTDTQYF. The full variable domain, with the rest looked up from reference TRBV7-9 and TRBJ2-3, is DTGVSQNPRHKITKRGQNVTFRCDPISEHNRLYWYRQTLGQGPEFLTYFQNEAQLEKSRLLSDRFSAERPKGSFSTLEIQRTEQGDSAMYLCASSPKRRLTDTQYFGPGTRLTVL.

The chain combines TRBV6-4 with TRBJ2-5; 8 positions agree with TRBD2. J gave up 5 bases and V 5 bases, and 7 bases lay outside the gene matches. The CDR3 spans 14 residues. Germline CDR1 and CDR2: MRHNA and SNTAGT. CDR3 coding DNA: TGTGCCAGCAGTAGGATAGCGGGATCGGAGACCCAGTACTTC. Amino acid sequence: CASSRIAGSETQYF.

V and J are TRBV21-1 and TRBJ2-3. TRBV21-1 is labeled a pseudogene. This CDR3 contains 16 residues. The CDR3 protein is CASSQSRDPREHTQYF. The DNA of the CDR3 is TGTGCCAGCAGCCAATCCAGGGACCCCCGAGAACATACGCAGTATTTT.

The chain's CDR3 is CASSYGTSGVQETQYF. In DNA form, the CDR3 reads TGCGCCAGCAGCTACGGGACTAGCGGGGTGCAAGAGACCCAGTACTTC. The chain employs TRBV5-1 and TRBJ2-5, with TRBD2 matching over 13 bases. With V trimmed by 3 bases and J by 2 bases, 4 bases remained unmatched. Germline V gives CDR1 SGHRS, CDR2 YFSETQ. CDR3 length equals 16 residues. Drawing the rest from reference TRBV5-1 and TRBJ2-5, the complete variable domain is KAGVTQTPRYLIKTRGQQVTLSCSPISGHRSVSWYQQTPGQGLQFLFEYFSETQRNKGNFPGRFSGRQFSNSRSEMNVSTLELGDSALYLCASSYGTSGVQETQYFGPGTRLLVL.

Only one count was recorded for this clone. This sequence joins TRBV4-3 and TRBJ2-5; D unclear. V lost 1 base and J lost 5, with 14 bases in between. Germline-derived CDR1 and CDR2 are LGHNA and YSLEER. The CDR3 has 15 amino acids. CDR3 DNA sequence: TGCGCCAGCAGCCAAGCTATTTATCCCCCCGAGACCCAGTACTTC. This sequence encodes CASSQAIYPPETQYF.

CDR3 bases: TGTGCCAGCAGTTACTTAGGAAGTACAGATACGCAGTATTTT. Protein product: CASSYLGSTDTQYF. The V call is TRBV6-5, the J call TRBJ2-3; unclear D gene. The ends were cut back, 1 base at V and 3 bases at J, with 8 bases in the middle. CDR1 MNHEY and CDR2 SVGAGI come from the germline V gene. The CDR3 totals 14 residues.

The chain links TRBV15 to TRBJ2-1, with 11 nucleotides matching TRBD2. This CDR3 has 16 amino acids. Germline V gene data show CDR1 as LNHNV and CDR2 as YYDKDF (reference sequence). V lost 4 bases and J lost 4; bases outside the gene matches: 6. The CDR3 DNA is TGTGCCACCAGCACCTCTAGCGGGAGGAATTACAATGAGCAGTTCTTC. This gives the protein CATSTSSGRNYNEQFF.

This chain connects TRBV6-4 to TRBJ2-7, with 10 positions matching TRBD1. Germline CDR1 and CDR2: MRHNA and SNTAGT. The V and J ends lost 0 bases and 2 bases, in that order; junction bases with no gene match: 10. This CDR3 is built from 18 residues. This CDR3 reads CASSDSGGGDRGTYEQYF. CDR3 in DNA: TGTGCCAGCAGTGACTCAGGAGGCGGGGACAGGGGTACCTACGAGCAGTACTTC.

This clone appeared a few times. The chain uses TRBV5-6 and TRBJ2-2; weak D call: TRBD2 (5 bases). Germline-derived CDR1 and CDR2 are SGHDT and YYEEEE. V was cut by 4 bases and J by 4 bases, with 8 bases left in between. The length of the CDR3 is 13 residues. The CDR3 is CASSGGITGELFF. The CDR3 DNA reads TGTGCCAGCAGCGGAGGAATCACCGGGGAGCTGTTTTTT.

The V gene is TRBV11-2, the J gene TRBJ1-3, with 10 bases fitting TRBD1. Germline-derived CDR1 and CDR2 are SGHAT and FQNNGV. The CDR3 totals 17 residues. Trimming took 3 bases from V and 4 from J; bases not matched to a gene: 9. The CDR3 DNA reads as TGTGCCAGCAGCTTCCCCCCTGACAGGGGGCGAGGAAACACCATATATTTT. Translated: CASSFPPDRGRGNTIYF.